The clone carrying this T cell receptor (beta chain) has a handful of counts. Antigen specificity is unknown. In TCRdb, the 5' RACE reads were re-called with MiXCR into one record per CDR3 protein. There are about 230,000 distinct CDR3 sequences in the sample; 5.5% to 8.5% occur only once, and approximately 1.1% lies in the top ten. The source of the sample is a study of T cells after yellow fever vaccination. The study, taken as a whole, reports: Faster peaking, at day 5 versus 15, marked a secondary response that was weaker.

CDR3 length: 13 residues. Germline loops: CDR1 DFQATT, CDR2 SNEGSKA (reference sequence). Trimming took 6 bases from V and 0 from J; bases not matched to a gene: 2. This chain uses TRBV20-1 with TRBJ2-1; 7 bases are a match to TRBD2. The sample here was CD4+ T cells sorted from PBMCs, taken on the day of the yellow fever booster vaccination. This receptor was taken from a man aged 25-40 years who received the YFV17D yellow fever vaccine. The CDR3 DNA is TGCAGTGCCAGGGACTACTCCTACAATGAGCAGTTCTTC. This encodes CSARDYSYNEQFF.